This TCR beta chain derives from a study of shared clonotypes between healthy human individuals. Study context: Per donor, CD8 memory used one plate, CD8 naive used two, CD4 memory used three and CD4 naive used three.

Overall study results and limits: Non-shared clonotypes showed lower generation probabilities than clonotypes common to all four donors.

Points on this clone: Its antigen is still unknown.

TCRdb's table, derived via immunoSEQ multiplex PCR, lists solely in-frame clones and lacks some. The sample holds 2 million or so clones, roughly 95% seen once. CDR1 is LNHDA, CDR2 SQIVND, per germline (reference sequence). The CDR3 is 12 residues long. Trimming shortened V by 3 bases and J by 7 bases, and 6 bases separated the two germline ends. V usage is TRBV19 and J usage is TRBJ2-2; D gene ambiguous. Sequences were obtained from naive CD4+ T cells sorted from blood. The subset was: CD45RA+ positively selected. The sequence was collected from a man younger than 35 in good health. The CDR3, as DNA: TGTGCCAGTAGTATTAGTAGCGGGGAGCTGTTTTTT. Residues: CASSISSGELFF.